Listed below are T cell receptor beta chains from one sample, sequenced in a study of shared clonotypes between healthy human individuals. Sequencing used immunoSEQ multiplex PCR; TCRdb keeps in-frame clones, though not all of them. The data hold about 2.1 million clones, with 93% observed a single time. Sequenced: naive CD8+ T cells from PBMCs. These receptors were collected from a man aged 18 to 30 in good health. Some clones in this sample may be carry-over from other donors' samples. The CDR3 runs from the conserved cysteine through the conserved F or W. A D gene is named only where the DNA matches it firmly. Not all rows give a size; the values are once, few, many and, for expanded clones, a class.

clone_size d_call j_call v_call cdr3_nt cdr3_aa
- TRBD2 TRBJ2-7 TRBV5-1 TGCGCCAGCAGCTTTACTAGCGGAGGAGCGTACGAGCAGTACTTC CASSFTSGGAYEQYF
- - TRBJ1-1 TRBV4-1 TGCGCCAGCAGCCGGGTCGGAGTCAACACTGAAGCTTTCTTT CASSRVGVNTEAFF
once - TRBJ1-1 TRBV15 TGTGCCACCAGCAGAGATAGACCCCCGCTCGCAGCTTTCTTT CATSRDRPPLAAFF
- - TRBJ1-1 TRBV28 TGTGCCAGCACCGATCCAGGGTTAGAAGCTTTCTTT CASTDPGLEAFF
few - TRBJ1-1 TRBV30 TGTGCCTGGACGTATAACACTGAAGCTTTCTTT CAWTYNTEAFF
- TRBD2 TRBJ2-1 TRBV4-2 TGTGCCAGCAGCTCGGCTAGCGGGAGAAATGAGCAGTTCTTC CASSSASGRNEQFF
once - TRBJ2-7 TRBV28 TGTGCCAGCAGTTTAGGGGCGGAATACGAGCAGTACTTC CASSLGAEYEQYF
once TRBD1 TRBJ2-7 TRBV29-1 TGCAGCGCCATCTCGGACAGGGGGTACGAGCAGTACTTC CSAISDRGYEQYF
- TRBD2 TRBJ2-1 TRBV2 TGTGCCACCGAGTACAAAGCGGGAGCTTACTACAATGAGCAGTTCTTC CATEYKAGAYYNEQFF
- TRBD1 TRBJ1-5 TRBV9 TGTGCCAGCAGCGTTGGACAGGGGTATCAGCCCCAGCATTTT CASSVGQGYQPQHF
- - TRBJ2-5 TRBV7-8 TGTGCCAGCAGCTTCGAGTACTCGGAGACCCAGTACTTC CASSFEYSETQYF
- TRBD1 TRBJ2-1 TRBV7-9 TGTGCCAGCAGCTTATCTGACAGGGCCCTCTACAATGAGCAGTTCTTC CASSLSDRALYNEQFF
- - TRBJ2-1 TRBV27 TGTGCCAGCAGTTTATCGCGGCTCTACAATGAGCAGTTCTTC CASSLSRLYNEQFF
- - TRBJ2-7 TRBV7-7 TGTGCCAACCCGGGACGCAGTCCCTACGAGCAGTACTTC CANPGRSPYEQYF
- - TRBJ2-7 TRBV2 TGTGCCAGCAGTGAATCTGGACAGACAATTTCCTACGAGCAGTACTTC CASSESGQTISYEQYF
- - TRBJ1-6 TRBV7-9 TGTGCCAGCAGCCCATACAGGGCTGACTCACCCCTCCACTTT CASSPYRADSPLHF
- - TRBJ2-1 TRBV10-3 TGTGCCATCAGTGAGTCGACCTACAATGAGCAGTTCTTC CAISESTYNEQFF
- - TRBJ2-1 TRBV9 TGTGCCAGCAGCGTAGATGGGGGGAGAGGCAATGAGCAGTTCTTC CASSVDGGRGNEQFF
- TRBD1 TRBJ2-5 TRBV28 TGTGCCAGCAGTTTAAGGGGGCGGCGGGAGACCCAGTACTTC CASSLRGRRETQYF
- - TRBJ2-2 TRBV11-2 TGTGCCAGCAGCTTTGTTACCGGGGAGCTGTTTTTT CASSFVTGELFF
- - TRBJ2-1 TRBV9 TGTGCCAGCAGCGCCACAGAGCTTAATGAGCAGTTCTTC CASSATELNEQFF
once TRBD1 TRBJ1-2 TRBV6-5 TGTGCCAGCAGTTACTATTCGGACAGGGAAGATGGCTACACCTTC CASSYYSDREDGYTF
- - TRBJ1-1 TRBV19 TGTGCCAGTAGTTTTCCGGGCCTCTTGAGCACTGAAGCTTTCTTT CASSFPGLLSTEAFF
- - TRBJ2-3 TRBV27 TGTGCCAGCAGTTTAAGGGGAGATACGCAGTATTTT CASSLRGDTQYF
- TRBD1 TRBJ2-1 TRBV9 TGTGCCAGCAGCCCTTCGGACAGGGGAAAGTTAGGGGCCTACAATGAGCAGTTCTTC CASSPSDRGKLGAYNEQFF
- TRBD1 TRBJ1-4 TRBV15 TGTGCCACCAGCGATCGGGACAGAACTAATGAAAAACTGTTTTTT CATSDRDRTNEKLFF
- - TRBJ2-3 TRBV11-3 TGTGCCAGCAGCTTAACAGGCGCAGATACGCAGTATTTT CASSLTGADTQYF
once TRBD1 TRBJ2-4 TRBV28 TGTGCCAGCAGTTTACCCCGACAGGGGGCGAGAGCCAAAAACATTCAGTACTTC CASSLPRQGARAKNIQYF
- - TRBJ2-5 TRBV27 TGTGCCAGCGCAGCCTGGCGCCTTGATACCCAGTACTTC CASAAWRLDTQYF
- TRBD1 TRBJ2-5 TRBV30 TGTGCCTGGGCCCGGGACAGCGGAGAGACCCAGTACTTC CAWARDSGETQYF
- - TRBJ2-7 TRBV18 TGTGCCAGCTCACCACGGACTATTTACGAGCAGTACTTC CASSPRTIYEQYF
- - TRBJ2-1 TRBV21-1 TGTGCCAGCAGCAAAGGGGGGCGTTGGGTAGACAATGAGCAGTTCTTC CASSKGGRWVDNEQFF
few - TRBJ1-2 TRBV30 TGTGCCTGGAGTAGTTACCGTGGCTACACCTTC CAWSSYRGYTF
- - TRBJ2-2 TRBV2 TGTGCCAGCAGTGACCGGGTCACCGGGGAGCTGTTTTTT CASSDRVTGELFF
- TRBD2 TRBJ2-7 TRBV30 TGTGCCTGGATTAGCGGGTACGAGCAGTACTTC CAWISGYEQYF
- TRBD2 TRBJ2-3 TRBV7-2 TGTGCCAGCAGCTTAGATGACGTAGCGGGAGGAACAGATACGCAGTATTTT CASSLDDVAGGTDTQYF
few - TRBJ1-1 TRBV25-1 TGTGCCAGCAGTGAATATCGGGGTCGGAACACTGAAGCTTTCTTT CASSEYRGRNTEAFF
few TRBD1 TRBJ1-1 TRBV4-1 TGCGCCAGCAGCCAAACCCAGGGACAGGGGAACACTGAAGCTTTCTTT CASSQTQGQGNTEAFF
- - TRBJ2-2 TRBV19 TGTGCCAGTCGGTCCGCGAACACCGGGGAGCTGTTTTTT CASRSANTGELFF
- TRBD2 TRBJ2-2 TRBV5-1 TGCGCCAGCAGCTTGGTAGCTAGCGGGGCTACCGGGGAGCTGTTTTTT CASSLVASGATGELFF
- TRBD1 TRBJ2-5 TRBV2 TGTGCCAGCAGAGCCATACCCGGACAGGGGGAAGAGACCCAGTACTTC CASRAIPGQGEETQYF
- TRBD2 TRBJ2-1 TRBV11-3 TGTGCCAGCAGCCCAACTTGGGGGAGGGACTACAATGAGCAGTTCTTC CASSPTWGRDYNEQFF
once - TRBJ2-1 TRBV6-6 TGTGCCAGCAGTACCGGCGGCAGCTCCTACAATGAGCAGTTCTTC CASSTGGSSYNEQFF
- TRBD1 TRBJ2-1 TRBV18 TGTGCCAGCTCACCATCGGGACAGGGGCACTACAATGAGCAGTTCTTC CASSPSGQGHYNEQFF
- - TRBJ1-3 TRBV6-1 TGTGCCAGCAGTGAAACGGGGTTCGCTGGAAACACCATATATTTT CASSETGFAGNTIYF
- - TRBJ1-4 TRBV6-5 TGTGCCAGCAGTTGGAGTACAGTACATAATGAAAAACTGTTTTTT CASSWSTVHNEKLFF
- - TRBJ1-2 TRBV5-1 TGCGCCAGCAGCTTGTCGTCAGGGGTCTGGTATGGCTACACCTTC CASSLSSGVWYGYTF
- - TRBJ2-2 TRBV27 TGTGCCAGCAGACGGGACCACACCGGGGAGCTGTTTTTT CASRRDHTGELFF